The 27 T cell receptor beta chains below were found in one sample sequenced in a study of T cells in Graves' hyperthyroidism and ophthalmopathy. TCR beta CDR3 sequences were amplified from RNA transcripts. First-round RT-PCR of the TCR CDR3 relied on the HTBI primer set. TCRdb fed the multiplex PCR reads into MiXCR, producing one record per CDR3 protein. The table has over 550,000 distinct CDR3 sequences, roughly 17% seen once. The source material was blood. These TCRs come from a woman under 30 with Graves' hyperthyroidism.

The table lists this clonotype with many counts. The CDR3 bases are TGTGCCAGCGGACAGACTAGCGGGAGAGGGGGAAGCAATGAGCAGTTCTTC. This sequence encodes CASGQTSGRGGSNEQFF. The chain couples TRBV7-8 to TRBJ2-1; the match to TRBD2 covers 12 bases. Per germline, CDR1 SGHVS and CDR2 FQNEAQ. Trimming cost V 8 bases and J 6 bases; bases outside gene matches: 14. The CDR3 spans 17 residues.

The table lists this clonotype with a few counts. This sequence joins TRBV20-1 and TRBJ1-2; 7 bases map to TRBD1. Germline trimming cut 5 bases from V and 7 bases from J; bases unmatched to any gene: 13. Germline V CDR1 and CDR2: DFQATT, SNEGSKA (reference sequence). The CDR3 runs to 14 residues. CDR3 sequence (DNA): TGCAGTGCTCGTAGACAGGGCAATAGGGGTGGCTACACCTTC. This translates into CSARRQGNRGGYTF.

The V and J genes are TRBV20-1 and TRBJ1-4; 7 nucleotides align to TRBD1. V gave up 4 bases and J gave up 3 bases; unmatched junction bases: 11. The CDR3 runs to 16 residues. Per the germline V gene, CDR1 is DFQATT and CDR2 is SNEGSKA (reference sequence). CDR3 in amino acids: CSATSTPGQPNEKLFF. Here the CDR3 DNA reads TGCAGTGCTACCTCCACCCCGGGACAGCCTAATGAAAAACTGTTTTTT.

Comments on this clonotype: Being one base from a much bigger clone, this may be a read error. This sequence joins TRBV29-1 and TRBJ2-7; 7 bases map to TRBD1. The CDR3 has 14 residues. The germline gives CDR1 SQVTM, CDR2 ANQGSEA. Trimming at V came to 0 bases and at J to 1 base, leaving 3 bases not matched to a gene. The CDR3 loop reads CSVEDEDRSYEQYF. The DNA for the CDR3 is TGCAGCGTTGAAGATGAGGACAGGTCCTACGAGCAGTACTTC.

This clonotype has a count of ten or more. Written as DNA, the CDR3 is TGTGCCAGCAGTTCACTAACTAGACCGAAGAACTATGGCTACACCTTC. This sequence encodes CASSSLTRPKNYGYTF. The chain couples TRBV28 to TRBJ1-2; D unresolved. This CDR3 is built from 16 residues. Germline V gene sequence: CDR1 MDHEN, CDR2 SYDVKM. The V and J ends lost 4 bases and 2 bases respectively, with 17 bases between them.

The chain employs TRBV10-1 and TRBJ1-1; a possible D gene is TRBD1 (6 bases). The V gene lost 0 bases and the J gene lost 6 bases, with 8 bases spanning the gap. CDR1 is WNHNN and CDR2 is SYGVQD in the germline V gene (reference sequence). The CDR3 extends over 13 amino acids. This CDR3 is CASSESGQSEAFF. DNA of the CDR3: TGCGCCAGCAGTGAGTCGGGACAATCTGAAGCTTTCTTT.

In this sample, this clonotype turned up a few times. The J gene is TRBJ2-5, the V gene TRBV24-1; tentatively, D is TRBD1 or TRBD2 (6 bases each). The germline CDR1 and CDR2 sequences are KGHDR and SFDVKD. The V end lost 2 bases, the J end lost 5 bases, and 14 bases lay between the germline ends. The CDR3 runs to 15 residues. The CDR3 nucleotides read TGTGCCACCAGTGATTCGGGGGCCCCTAGGGAGACCCAGTACTTC. This encodes CATSDSGAPRETQYF.

The V call is TRBV27, the J call TRBJ2-7; D is perhaps TRBD1 (6 bases). V dropped 6 bases and J dropped 2 bases, with 11 bases sitting between them. This CDR3 is 13 amino acids long. Germline V gives CDR1 MNHEY, CDR2 SMNVEV (reference sequence). The CDR3 nucleotides are TGTGCCAGCAGGAGGACAGTAACCTACGAGCAGTACTTC. It encodes CASRRTVTYEQYF.

This clonotype was seen a few times. The chain joins TRBV11-1 to TRBJ2-5; no reliable D call. In germline, CDR1 is SGHAT, CDR2 FQDESV (reference sequence). The CDR3 length is 15 residues. V was trimmed by 0 bases and J by 5 bases, leaving 13 bases between them. The CDR3 loop reads CASSLALYGRETQYF. CDR3 coding DNA: TGTGCCAGCAGCTTAGCGCTCTACGGTCGGGAGACCCAGTACTTC.

This chain joins TRBV15 and TRBJ1-6; possibly TRBD1 for D (6 bases). Trimming took off 0 bases at V and 6 bases at J, with 12 bases between the two ends. From germline, CDR1 is LNHNV and CDR2 YYDKDF (reference sequence). The CDR3 has 16 amino acids. The CDR3 loop reads CATSRDWTASNSPLHF. DNA of the CDR3: TGTGCCACCAGCAGAGATTGGACAGCTTCTAATTCACCCCTCCACTTT.

This clonotype was seen many times. The gene calls are TRBV12-3 or TRBV12-4 and TRBJ2-1, with 12 bases identical to TRBD2. The CDR3 length is 15 residues. V trimming: 10 bases; J trimming: 10 bases; junction bases outside the gene matches: 14. CDR3 protein: CATGARTSGVGEQFF. CDR3 DNA: TGTGCCACCGGGGCGCGGACTAGCGGGGTTGGGGAGCAGTTCTTC.

The table lists this clonotype with a count of one. The gene calls are TRBV2 and TRBJ2-2; TRBD2 matches 14 bases. The CDR3 sequence is 21 residues long. With V trimmed by 5 bases and J by 4 bases, 18 bases remained unmatched. The germline gives CDR1 SNHLY, CDR2 FYNNEI. The CDR3 loop is CASSQLEGGGLAGEFTGELFF. The CDR3 bases are TGTGCCAGCAGTCAACTGGAAGGAGGGGGACTAGCGGGGGAATTCACCGGGGAGCTGTTTTTT.

The V and J genes are TRBV19 and TRBJ2-1; 7 bases are a match to TRBD1. Germline-derived CDR1 and CDR2 are LNHDA and SQIVND (reference sequence). Trimming removed 6 bases from V and 8 bases from J; junction bases left unmatched: 13. This CDR3 comprises 15 residues. DNA of the CDR3: TGTGCCAGTAGCTTCCCCCCAGCAGGGGGATATGAGCAGTTCTTC. Translation: CASSFPPAGGYEQFF.

This rearrangement joins TRBV9 to TRBJ1-2; TRBD1 matches at 9 bases. J lost 8 bases, V lost 3 bases, and 5 bases had no gene match. Germline lookup yields CDR1 SGDLS and CDR2 YYNGEE. The CDR3 extends over 13 amino acids. The CDR3 bases are TGTGCCAGCAGCGAAAGGACAGGGGTAGGCTACACCTTC. Translating it yields CASSERTGVGYTF.

The chain carries TRBV5-4 and TRBJ1-1; perhaps TRBD1 as D (6 bases). The CDR3 length is 15 residues. The germline gives CDR1 SGHNT, CDR2 YYREEE (reference sequence). Trimming took off 4 bases at V and 0 bases at J, with 13 bases between the two ends. DNA for the CDR3: TGTGCCAGCAGCATCTCCGGGACAATGAACACTGAAGCTTTCTTT. Residues: CASSISGTMNTEAFF.

V and J are TRBV6-2 or TRBV6-3 and TRBJ2-2, with D tentatively TRBD1 or TRBD2 (5 bases each). Germline assignment: CDR1 MNHEY and CDR2 SVGEGT. Trimming removed 0 bases from V and 7 bases from J, with 9 bases in between. CDR3 length equals 14 residues. CDR3 amino acids: CASSYSRDGGELFF. The CDR3 region has the DNA TGTGCCAGCAGTTACTCGAGGGACGGCGGGGAGCTGTTTTTT.

This clonotype has at least ten counts. The chain is built from TRBV7-9 and TRBJ2-7, with D perhaps TRBD1 (5 bases). V lost 5 bases and J lost 5, with 19 bases in between. Germline CDR1 reads SEHNR; CDR2 reads FQNEAQ (reference sequence). There are 15 residues in the CDR3. As DNA, the CDR3 is TGTGCCAGCAGCCCGCGGACAAGAATTGGTCACGAGCAGTACTTC. Its translation is CASSPRTRIGHEQYF.

This chain connects TRBV19 to TRBJ1-5, with TRBD1 as a possible D gene (5 bases). Trimming took 4 bases from V and 3 from J, leaving 10 bases between them. The CDR3 length is 14 residues. Per germline, CDR1 LNHDA and CDR2 SQIVND (reference sequence). Here the CDR3 reads CASSTHRFNQPQHF. The CDR3 bases are TGTGCCAGTAGTACCCACAGGTTCAATCAGCCCCAGCATTTT.

At least ten counts were recorded for this clonotype. The chain employs TRBV2 and TRBJ1-5; D may be TRBD1 (6 bases). The length of the CDR3 is 15 residues. The germline CDR1 and CDR2 sequences are SNHLY and FYNNEI. V was pared by 6 bases and J by 4 bases, with 16 bases between. The CDR3 is CASRSVGGINQPQHF. The CDR3 DNA follows: TGTGCCAGCAGGTCGGTAGGGGGGATTAATCAGCCCCAGCATTTT.

There are a few counts of this clonotype. The rearrangement links TRBV27 to TRBJ1-4; the D gene is possibly TRBD1 (6 bases). Germline lookup yields CDR1 MNHEY and CDR2 SMNVEV (reference sequence). The CDR3 length is 20 residues. Trimming cost V 4 bases and J 0 bases, with 24 bases left between them. In DNA, the CDR3 is TGTGCCAGCAGTTGGGCTACGACAGGAGGAACTTCGGCAACTAATGAAAAACTGTTTTTT. It codes for CASSWATTGGTSATNEKLFF.

This clonotype was counted many times. V usage is TRBV3-1 and J usage is TRBJ2-7, with no clear D. This CDR3 has 16 residues. Germline-derived CDR1 and CDR2 are LGHDT and YNNKEL (reference sequence). V lost 5 bases to trimming and J lost 1 base, with 18 bases between them. The CDR3 DNA is TGTGCCAGCAGCAGATCACCTATTGGTATTTCCTACGAGCAGTACTTC. Translated, it gives CASSRSPIGISYEQYF.

This clonotype has only a few counts. V and J are TRBV13 and TRBJ2-4; D is ambiguous. Trimming stripped 6 bases from V and 6 bases from J, with 12 bases between. Per germline, CDR1 PRHDT and CDR2 FYEKMQ (reference sequence). The CDR3 has 13 residues. In nucleotides, the CDR3 is TGTGCCAGCAGAGTGCAGGCCGGAAACATTCAGTACTTC. Translating gives CASRVQAGNIQYF.

This clonotype has just a few counts. The genes are TRBV6-1 and TRBJ1-3; D not certain. Germline-derived CDR1 and CDR2 are MNHNS and SASEGT. V shed 3 bases and J shed 0 bases, with 9 bases lying between them. The CDR3 has 15 residues. CDR3 sequence: CASSEEGSSGNTIYF. In DNA form, the CDR3 reads TGTGCCAGCAGTGAGGAGGGCAGCTCTGGAAACACCATATATTTT.

With regard to this clonotype: Given a much more abundant clone one base away, this may be a read error. This chain joins TRBV20-1 and TRBJ2-7, with D perhaps matching TRBD1 (6 bases). This CDR3 has 12 amino acids. Looked up from germline, CDR1 is DFQATT and CDR2 is SNEGSKA (reference sequence). This CDR3 reads CSARSAGDEPYF. CDR3 DNA sequence: TGCAGTGCAAGATCGGCAGGGGACGAGCCGTACTTC.

The V call is TRBV7-9, the J call TRBJ1-4; TRBD1 matches at 9 bases. V was pared by 7 bases and J by 8 bases, with 8 bases of the junction left unmatched. Germline V CDR1 and CDR2: SEHNR, FQNEAQ (reference sequence). The CDR3 runs 14 residues. DNA for the CDR3: TGTGCCAGCACGGGGACAGGGCAGCCGGAAAAACTGTTTTTT. Its translation: CASTGTGQPEKLFF.

This clonotype was counted only a few times. This chain joins TRBV2 and TRBJ2-1; 11 positions match TRBD1. CDR1 SNHLY and CDR2 FYNNEI come from the germline V gene. The CDR3 contains 14 residues. V gave up 3 bases and J gave up 7 bases; unmatched junction bases: 2. CDR3 amino acids: CASSDGTGGNEQFF. The CDR3 DNA follows: TGTGCCAGCAGTGATGGGACAGGGGGGAATGAGCAGTTCTTC.

This clonotype turned up a few times. At one end, the junction sequence differs from germline, possibly due to a read error. This chain links TRBV7-9 with TRBJ2-5; tentative D call: TRBD1 (6 bases). The CDR3 covers 14 residues. CDR1 and CDR2 from the germline V gene are SEHNR and FQNEAQ (reference sequence). CDR3 region: CASSPSRGQEAQYF. The CDR3 DNA reads TGTGCCAGCAGCCCAAGCAGGGGCCAAGAGGCCCAGTACTTC. Using reference TRBV7-9 and TRBJ2-5 for the parts outside the CDR3, the full variable domain is DTGVSQNPRHKITKRGQNVTFRCDPISEHNRLYWYRQTLGQGPEFLTYFQNEAQLEKSRLLSDRFSAERPKGSFSTLEIQRTEQGDSAMYLCASSPSRGQEAQYFGPGTRLLVL.